The 5 T cell receptor beta chains in this list originate from one sample, sequenced in a study of blood T cells in healthy people across ages. For the second PCR, which ran for 7 to 11 cycles, a sample-barcoded 5' primer and a J-beta primer mix were used. One entry per CDR3 protein, called by TCRdb with MiXCR from the 5' RACE reads. The data show around 900,000 distinct CDR3 sequences, about 28% seen once. Sequencing was carried out using blood. These receptors all come from a woman of 80 years or more in good health.

This clonotype has a count of ten or more. The gene calls are TRBV6-2 or TRBV6-3 and TRBJ2-5, with 8 positions matching TRBD2. The CDR3 sequence is 15 residues long. J lost 0 bases, V lost 6 bases, and 6 bases had no gene match. Germline CDR1 reads MNHEY; CDR2 reads SVGEGT. Here the CDR3 reads CASRRAGVNQETQYF. CDR3 nucleotides: TGTGCCAGCAGAAGAGCGGGGGTTAACCAAGAGACCCAGTACTTC.

Comment on this clonotype: With a much larger clone just one base away, this may be a read error. The rearrangement links TRBV20-1 to TRBJ1-2, with 10 positions matching TRBD1. Trimming removed 3 bases from V and 5 bases from J; junction bases left unmatched: 6. This CDR3 contains 14 residues. The germline V gene has CDR1 DFQATT and CDR2 SNEGSKA (reference sequence). The CDR3 DNA sequence: TGCAGTGCTAGTATGTCGGGACAGGGGTATGGCTACACCTTC. This translates into CSASMSGQGYGYTF.

The sample holds many counts of this clonotype. The chain is built from TRBV5-1 and TRBJ2-5; D unresolved. Germline CDR1 and CDR2: SGHRS and YFSETQ. This CDR3 has 15 residues. Trimming took off 0 bases at V and 6 bases at J, with 15 bases between the two ends. CDR3 amino acids: CASSLVADRHQTQYF. The CDR3 nucleotides read TGCGCCAGCAGCTTGGTGGCAGACCGCCATCAGACCCAGTACTTC.

This clonotype was found many times. This chain uses TRBV11-2 with TRBJ2-5, with D perhaps TRBD1 (5 bases). The germline gives CDR1 SGHAT, CDR2 FQNNGV. V was shortened by 4 bases and J by 2 bases, with 11 bases between the two germline ends. The CDR3 sequence is 14 residues long. For the CDR3, the DNA is TGTGCCAGCAGCTGGGGCGGCAGTCAAGAGACCCAGTACTTC. Amino acids: CASSWGGSQETQYF.

Of note for this clonotype: A much larger clonotype is one base distant, so this may be a read error. The chain joins TRBV7-2 to TRBJ2-1, with 10 bases identical to TRBD2. The CDR3 is 16 residues long. Germline CDR1 is SGHTA and CDR2 is FQGNSA. Trimming at V came to 5 bases and at J to 7 bases, leaving 11 bases not matched to a gene. CDR3 loop: CASSVQREGLRNEQFF. The CDR3 DNA reads as TGTGCCAGCAGCGTACAGCGGGAGGGCCTAAGGAATGAGCAGTTCTTC.